One and the same sample provided the 10 T cell receptor beta chains below, sequenced in a study of molecular identifiers for immune sequencing clone quantification. From the PCR reads, TCRdb called clonotypes with MiXCR, one entry per CDR3 protein. The sample holds about half a million distinct CDR3 sequences, about 22% seen once. Sequencing was done on a sample of naive CD8+ T cells from blood, with Jurkat cell RNA spiked in. Subset defined: FACS-sorted CD8+CD4-CCR7+CD45RA+ naive T cells. These receptors were obtained from a human donor in good health. Some libraries in this study had Jurkat cell RNA spiked in.

Details on this clonotype: This may be a read error, as it is one base from a much larger clone. The J gene is TRBJ2-1, the V gene TRBV27, with 7 positions matching TRBD2. Germline V gives CDR1 MNHEY, CDR2 SMNVEV (reference sequence). The CDR3 consists of 15 residues. As DNA, the CDR3 is TGTGCCAGCAGTACCAGGACTAGTTATGGCAATGGGCAGTTCTTC. Protein: CASSTRTSYGNGQFF.

The V gene is TRBV19, the J gene TRBJ2-7, with unresolved D. The V gene's germline CDR1 is LNHDA and CDR2 SQIVND (reference sequence). The CDR3 sequence is 13 residues long. Between the trimmed V and J ends, which lost 6 bases and 5 bases, there was a span of 14 bases. The CDR3, as DNA: TGTGCCAGTAGCTATAACTCGGGCGACGAGCAGTACTTC. Encoded protein: CASSYNSGDEQYF.

Comments on this clonotype: A read error may be the cause here, since a much bigger clone is one base away. The chain has TRBV4-3 and TRBJ1-4; 7 bases match TRBD1. Germline V gives CDR1 LGHNA, CDR2 YSLEER. V lost 0 bases to trimming and J lost 8 bases; unmatched junction nucleotides: 15. CDR3 length: 18 residues. The CDR3 region has the DNA TGCGCCAGCAGCCAAGATATTGGCAGGACAGGAGGGGGGGAAAAACTGTTTTTT. This codes for CASSQDIGRTGGGEKLFF.

This clonotype appeared a few times. CDR3 sequence (DNA): TGCGCCAGCAGCACCGGGACAGGGTCTCCCTACGAGCAGTACTTC. Its protein product is CASSTGTGSPYEQYF. The gene calls are TRBV5-1 and TRBJ2-7; 9 bases fit TRBD1. This CDR3 is 15 amino acids long. The V gene's germline CDR1 is SGHRS and CDR2 YFSETQ. The J segment lost 2 bases and the V segment lost 4 bases, leaving 7 bases of the junction unmatched.

This clonotype was counted ten times or more. The CDR3 DNA reads as TGTGCCAGCAAACGACTGGGGCGAGAGACCCAGTACTTC. Protein sequence: CASKRLGRETQYF. This sequence joins TRBV28 and TRBJ2-5, with a weak D call TRBD1 (5 bases). CDR1 and CDR2 (germline): MDHEN, SYDVKM. This CDR3 region has 13 residues. Trimming left V 7 bases short and J 4 bases short, with 13 bases between.

Of note for this clonotype: This sequence may be a read error, since a much larger clone differs from it by one base. The chain is built from TRBV19 and TRBJ2-7, with D perhaps matching TRBD1 (5 bases). CDR3 size: 14 residues. Germline V gene data show CDR1 as LNHDA and CDR2 as SQIVND (reference sequence). The CDR3 protein is CASGMSGIAYEQYF. The CDR3 nucleotides read TGTGCCAGTGGTATGTCAGGGATAGCCTACGAGCAGTACTTC.

Regarding this clonotype: An end of the junction differs from the germline gene, which may be a read error. The chain recombines TRBV12-3 or TRBV12-4 with TRBJ2-3; D is tentatively TRBD1 or TRBD2 (5 bases each). The CDR3 is 13 residues long. CDR3 DNA sequence: TGTGCCAGCCGAGTGGGACGAACAGATACGCAGTGTTTT. It codes for CASRVGRTDTQCF.

This clonotype showed up just a few times. The V call is TRBV7-9, the J call TRBJ1-2; possible D gene TRBD1, 5 bases. With 5 bases removed from V and 0 bases from J, the gap between germline ends came to 13 bases. Germline CDR1 is SEHNR and CDR2 is FQNEAQ (reference sequence). The CDR3 covers 15 residues. CDR3 sequence (DNA): TGTGCCAGCAGCACGACAGCAGGCGCTAACTATGGCTACACCTTC. Residues: CASSTTAGANYGYTF.

For this clonotype: Since the CDR3 does not end with the conserved phenylalanine or tryptophan, this likely comes from a read error. This rearrangement joins TRBV5-3 to TRBJ2-7, with no clear D. TRBV5-3 is noted as an ORF with a role that remains uncertain. This CDR3 region has 14 residues. The CDR3 is CASSLVGSSYEQYL. The CDR3 nucleotides read TGTGCCAGCAGCTTGGTTGGAAGCTCCTACGAGCAGTACCTC.

This clonotype was seen ten or more times. The CDR3 loop reads CASSMGDRLSNQPQHF. The DNA of the CDR3 is TGTGCCAGTAGTATGGGGGACAGACTTAGCAATCAGCCCCAGCATTTT. This chain links TRBV19 with TRBJ1-5; TRBD1 aligns across 7 bases. The trim removed 3 bases at V and 0 bases at J, leaving 5 bases unmatched. Germline values: CDR1 LNHDA, CDR2 SQIVND (reference sequence). The CDR3 consists of 16 residues.